The rows below give T cell receptor beta chains drawn from one sample of a study of technical replicates of blood from a few donors. Generated by immunoSEQ multiplex PCR, the TCRdb table keeps only in-frame clones and is missing some. Of 12,000 or so clones in the sample, almost 95% were seen once. Sequencing was done on a sample of PBMCs. Every receptor here comes from a human donor in good health. The CDR3 runs from the conserved cysteine through the conserved F or W. Each record gives: J gene, V gene, D gene, clone size, CDR3 DNA, CDR3 protein. A D gene is named only where the DNA matches it firmly. Size is stated for part of the rows, as once, few or many counts, or as a class when the clone is expanded.

TRBJ2-7 TRBV27 NA NA TGTGCCAGCAGTTTATTTGGACAGTCCTACGAGCAGTACTTC CASSLFGQSYEQYF
TRBJ1-1 TRBV7-2 NA once TGTGCCAGCAGCCCAGGATACAGGAACACTGAAGCTTTCTTT CASSPGYRNTEAFF
TRBJ2-1 TRBV9 NA NA TGTGCCAGCAGCGTAGGCGGCGGTTCCTACAATGAGCAGTTCTTC CASSVGGGSYNEQFF
TRBJ2-7 TRBV19 NA NA TGTGCCAGTAGTATAGACAGGCCGAGCTACGAGCAGTACTTC CASSIDRPSYEQYF
TRBJ2-1 TRBV13 TRBD2 NA TGTGCCAGCCGGACTAGCGGGAGCAATGAGCAGTTCTTC CASRTSGSNEQFF
TRBJ2-7 TRBV2 TRBD2 few TGTGCCAGCACCACCGCGGGGGGCTACGAGCAGTACTTC CASTTAGGYEQYF
TRBJ2-7 TRBV28 NA NA TGTGCCAGCGCCGGTGGTGGGCAGGGAAGTTACGAGCAGTACTTC CASAGGGQGSYEQYF
TRBJ2-1 TRBV9 NA NA TGTGCCAGCAGCGTAGGGAGCGGACGCTCCTACAATGAGCAGTTCTTC CASSVGSGRSYNEQFF
TRBJ2-3 TRBV7-9 NA NA TGTGCCAGCAGCCCCACTCGGAGGGCGGATACGCAGTATTTT CASSPTRRADTQYF
TRBJ1-2 TRBV29-1 NA NA TGCAGCGAATACAAGGAAGCAGGGCATGGCTACACCTTC CSEYKEAGHGYTF
TRBJ2-3 TRBV28 NA NA TGTGCCAGCAGTTTGGTGGGGGGTGGTACGCAGTATTTT CASSLVGGGTQYF
TRBJ2-5 TRBV5-1 TRBD1 NA TGCGCCAGCAGCCCTCGGGACAGCGGAGAGACCCAGTACTTC CASSPRDSGETQYF
TRBJ1-3 TRBV5-1 NA NA TGCGCCAGCAGCTTGGATGACTACTCTGGAAACACCATATATTTT CASSLDDYSGNTIYF
TRBJ2-7 TRBV30 TRBD1 once TGTGCCTGGAGTCTAGGGGTCCGTCGACAGGGCGTCTTC CAWSLGVRRQGVF
TRBJ2-3 TRBV19 TRBD2 NA TGTGCCACCAGCTCTAGCGGAAGCGGCACAGATACGCAGTATTTT CATSSSGSGTDTQYF
TRBJ2-3 TRBV5-4 NA NA TGTGCCAGCAGCTTGGGCGGGTGGTCAGATACGCAGTATTTT CASSLGGWSDTQYF
TRBJ2-7 TRBV11-3 TRBD1 NA TGTGCCAGCAGCGCCACAGGGGACGAGCAGTACTTC CASSATGDEQYF
TRBJ1-2 TRBV6-5 NA NA TGTGCCAGCAGTTTCCGGGCCGGGAGAGGGTATGGCTACACCTTC CASSFRAGRGYGYTF
TRBJ2-1 TRBV27 TRBD2 NA TGTGCCAGCACTTTAGCGGGAGAGACCTACAATGAGCAGTTCTTC CASTLAGETYNEQFF
TRBJ2-7 TRBV6-5 NA NA TGTGCCAGCAGTGGCGGATTGGGTTACGAGCAGTACTTC CASSGGLGYEQYF
TRBJ2-7 TRBV5-1 NA NA TGCGCCAGCAGCTTGCTGGCTAGCGTCTACGAGCAGTACTTC CASSLLASVYEQYF
TRBJ2-3 TRBV5-1 NA NA TGCGCCAGCAGCTTGGGGCCAGGGGTAGATACGCAGTATTTT CASSLGPGVDTQYF
TRBJ2-1 TRBV25-1 TRBD1 NA TGTGCCAGCAGTGGACAGGGGGCTCGGGGGAGGGCCGATGAGCAGTTCTTC CASSGQGARGRADEQFF
TRBJ2-5 TRBV27 NA NA TGTGCCAGCAGTTTATCTCGACAGTTCCAAGAGACCCAGTACTTC CASSLSRQFQETQYF
TRBJ2-2 TRBV18 TRBD1 NA TGTGCCAGCTCAGGACAGGACACCGGGGAGCTGTTTTTT CASSGQDTGELFF
TRBJ2-7 TRBV2 NA NA TGTGCCAGCAGTCCGTCAGATACCGAACAGTACTTC CASSPSDTEQYF
TRBJ2-1 TRBV28 TRBD2 NA TGTGCCAGCATTGGACTAGCGGTCGCGAAGGGGTCCTACAATGAGCAGTTCTTC CASIGLAVAKGSYNEQFF
TRBJ2-7 TRBV4-1 NA NA TGCGCCAGCAGCCACGGTCAGGCCCAAAGCTCCTACGAGCAGTACTTC CASSHGQAQSSYEQYF
TRBJ2-5 TRBV6-5 NA NA TGTGCCAGCAGTTACGAGGCCAGACAAGAGACCCAGTACTTC CASSYEARQETQYF
TRBJ1-2 TRBV7-9 TRBD1 NA TGTGCCAGCAGCTTATCGACAGGGACTCGAGGCTACACCTTC CASSLSTGTRGYTF
TRBJ2-7 TRBV28 TRBD1 few TGTGCCAGCAGCCGCAGACAGGGTCATCGGTACTTC CASSRRQGHRYF
TRBJ2-3 TRBV7-8 NA NA TGTGCCAGCAGCTTAGCTTTAGTAGGGGGCTGGGGAGGTGCAGATACGCAGTATTTT CASSLALVGGWGGADTQYF
TRBJ2-1 TRBV20-1 NA once TGCAGTGCTAGAGATTTAAATGAGCAGTTCTTC CSARDLNEQFF
TRBJ2-3 TRBV29-1 TRBD2 NA TGCAGCGGTGATGCGGGAGTTGGTACAGATACGCAGTATTTT CSGDAGVGTDTQYF
TRBJ2-3 TRBV4-1 TRBD2 NA TGCGCCAGCAGCCGAGGGCTCAGACTAGCGATCACAGATACGCAGTATTTT CASSRGLRLAITDTQYF
TRBJ2-7 TRBV11-1 TRBD2 NA TGTGCCAGCAGCTCTACGACTAGCGGGGGCTCCTACGAGCAGTACTTC CASSSTTSGGSYEQYF
TRBJ1-2 TRBV9 NA NA TGTGCCAGCAGCGTAGCTTCTGCGGGCAGTGGAGGAGGAAACTATGGCTACACCTTC CASSVASAGSGGGNYGYTF
TRBJ1-4 TRBV5-4 NA NA TGTGCCAGCAGCTCGCGGAGTTCCAATGAAAAACTGTTTTTT CASSSRSSNEKLFF
TRBJ1-1 TRBV6-1 NA NA TGTGCCAGCAGTGAAAATCCGGGTAATGAAGCTTTCTTT CASSENPGNEAFF
TRBJ2-3 TRBV18 TRBD1 NA TGTGCCAGCTCACCTCCGGACAGGCTAAGCACAGATACGCAGTATTTT CASSPPDRLSTDTQYF
TRBJ1-5 TRBV6-6 NA NA TGTGCCAGCAGTTATACAGGGACCCAGCCCCAGCATTTT CASSYTGTQPQHF
TRBJ1-2 TRBV29-1 NA NA TGCAGCGTTCTAGTTAACTATGGCTACACCTTC CSVLVNYGYTF
TRBJ1-2 TRBV6-5 NA NA TGTGCCAGCAGTTACTCCACAGGGCTGGATGGCTACACCTTC CASSYSTGLDGYTF
TRBJ1-5 TRBV28 NA once TGTGCCAGCAGTTTATACGCAGGGGCCAATCAGCCCCAGCATTTT CASSLYAGANQPQHF
TRBJ2-7 TRBV5-1 NA NA TGCGCCAGCAGCTTAGGGGGACTACCGTCCTACGAGCAGTACTTC CASSLGGLPSYEQYF
TRBJ2-3 TRBV10-2 TRBD2 NA TGCGCCAGCAGTGAAACGATTGGACTAGCGGGTAGCACAGATACGCAGTATTTT CASSETIGLAGSTDTQYF
TRBJ2-1 TRBV19 TRBD1 NA TGTGCCAGTAGTGCGGACAGGGGGCAGTACAATGAGCAGTTCTTC CASSADRGQYNEQFF
TRBJ2-2 TRBV11-3 NA NA TGTGCCAGCAGCTTAGTAGGGACAAACACCGGGGAGCTGTTTTTT CASSLVGTNTGELFF
TRBJ2-7 TRBV10-1 NA NA TGCGCCAGCAGTCCGGTAGACAGAGACTACGAGCAGTACTTC CASSPVDRDYEQYF
TRBJ2-7 TRBV7-9 TRBD2 once TGTGCCAGCAGCTTAGGACTAGCGGCTAGCTCCTACGAGCAGTACTTC CASSLGLAASSYEQYF
TRBJ2-7 TRBV10-2 TRBD2 once TGCGCCAGCAATGGTATAGTAGCGGGAGCCCATCACGAGCAGTACTTC CASNGIVAGAHHEQYF
TRBJ2-7 TRBV4-1 NA NA TGCGCCAGCAGCCAAGAACAGGGTGGCAGCTACGAGCAGTACTTC CASSQEQGGSYEQYF
TRBJ1-1 TRBV2 NA NA TGTGCCAGCAGTGTATCACAGAACACTGAAGCTTTCTTT CASSVSQNTEAFF